The clone carrying this TCR beta chain was recorded a few times. This sample was included in a study of blood T cells in healthy people across ages. The authors drew 8 to 10 milliliters of peripheral blood from each donor. PBMCs, at least 7 million per sample, were isolated. V gave up 4 bases and J gave up 1 base; unmatched junction bases: 2. CDR3 size: 16 residues. Germline assignment: CDR1 SGHVS and CDR2 FQNEAQ. A second 7 to 11 cycle PCR used barcoded and J-beta primers. Researchers report that a template-switch adaptor with 12 random nucleotides tagged each cDNA molecule. The yield of each sample was at least 2.5 million CDR3-containing paired-end reads. MiXCR was run by TCRdb on the 5' RACE reads, yielding one entry per CDR3 protein. The data contain about 1,000,000 distinct CDR3 sequences, 40% to 55% of them singletons.

The receptor's source is an older woman in good health. This sequence joins TRBV7-8 and TRBJ2-1; 12 bases agree with TRBD2. Sequencing used blood. Here the CDR3 reads CASSSTSGRSYNEQFF. DNA of the CDR3: TGTGCCAGCAGCTCAACTAGCGGGAGGTCCTACAATGAGCAGTTCTTC.